This record looks at one TCR beta chain sequence and its context. The data are from a study of blood T cell repertoires in COVID-19. Study background: COVID-19 samples collected from the United States, Italy and Spain covered acute and convalescent phases. Nucleic acid was either cDNA or gDNA, and it came from T cells, B-cell-depleted T cells, or PBMCs.

The germline V gene encodes CDR1 MNHEY and CDR2 SMNVEV (reference sequence). This CDR3 has 15 amino acids. Trimming took off 2 bases at V and 5 bases at J, with 13 bases between the two ends. As processed by the authors: The authors estimated nucleated cell counts from reference gene primer amplification. The data were produced by immunoSEQ multiplex PCR, yet TCRdb's version contains in-frame clones alone and is incomplete. V, J and clone size were drawn from that table, and D and trimming were deduced from the DNA. The sample holds 250,000 to 350,000 clones, approximately 90% seen once. The source is a woman in her forties or fifties who had recovered from COVID-19. The chain links TRBV27 to TRBJ2-1; the D is unclear. The specimen was peripheral blood. The CDR3, as DNA: TGTGCCAGCAGTTTAGGTGATTCAGGTGACAATGAGCAGTTCTTC. Translation: CASSLGDSGDNEQFF.